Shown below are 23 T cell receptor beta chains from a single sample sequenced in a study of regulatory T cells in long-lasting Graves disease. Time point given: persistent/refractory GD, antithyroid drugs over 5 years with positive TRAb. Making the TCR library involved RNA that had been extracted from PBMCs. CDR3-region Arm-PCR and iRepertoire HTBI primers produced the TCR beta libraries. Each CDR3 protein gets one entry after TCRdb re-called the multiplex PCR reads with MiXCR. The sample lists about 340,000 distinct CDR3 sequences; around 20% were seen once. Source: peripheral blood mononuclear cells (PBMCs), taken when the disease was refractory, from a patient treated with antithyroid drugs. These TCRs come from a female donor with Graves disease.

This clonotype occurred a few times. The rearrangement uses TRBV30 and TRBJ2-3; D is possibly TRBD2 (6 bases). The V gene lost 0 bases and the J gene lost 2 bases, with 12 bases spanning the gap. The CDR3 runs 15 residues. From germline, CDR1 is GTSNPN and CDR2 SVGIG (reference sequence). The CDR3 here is CAWSVLGGTTDTQYF. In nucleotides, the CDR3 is TGTGCCTGGAGTGTACTGGGGGGAACCACAGATACGCAGTATTTT.

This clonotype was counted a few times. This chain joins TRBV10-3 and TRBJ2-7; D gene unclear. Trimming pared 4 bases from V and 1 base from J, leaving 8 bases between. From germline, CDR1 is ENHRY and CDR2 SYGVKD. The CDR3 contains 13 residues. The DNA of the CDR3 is TGTGCCATCAGTGTAACTCAGTCCTACGAGCAGTACTTC. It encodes CAISVTQSYEQYF.

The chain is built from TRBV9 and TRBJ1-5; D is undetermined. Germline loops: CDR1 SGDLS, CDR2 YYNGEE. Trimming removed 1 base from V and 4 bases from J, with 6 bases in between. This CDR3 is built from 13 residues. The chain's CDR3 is CASSVLRNQPQHF. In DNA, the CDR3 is TGTGCCAGCAGCGTATTAAGAAATCAGCCCCAGCATTTT.

This chain's CDR3 is CSVAGTENSNQPQHF. CDR3 sequence (DNA): TGCAGCGTTGCCGGGACAGAGAATAGCAATCAGCCCCAGCATTTT. V and J are TRBV29-1 and TRBJ1-5; 7 bases fit TRBD1. V was clipped by 4 bases and J by 0 bases; unmatched bases: 6. The CDR3 has 15 amino acids. CDR1 is SQVTM and CDR2 is ANQGSEA in the germline V gene.

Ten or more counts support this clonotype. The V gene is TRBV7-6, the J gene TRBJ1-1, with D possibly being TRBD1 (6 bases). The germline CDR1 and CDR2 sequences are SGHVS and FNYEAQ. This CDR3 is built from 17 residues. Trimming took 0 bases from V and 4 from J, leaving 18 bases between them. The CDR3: CASSLAHRRGWGTEAFF. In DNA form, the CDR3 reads TGTGCCAGCAGCTTAGCCCACCGGAGGGGGTGGGGCACTGAAGCTTTCTTT.

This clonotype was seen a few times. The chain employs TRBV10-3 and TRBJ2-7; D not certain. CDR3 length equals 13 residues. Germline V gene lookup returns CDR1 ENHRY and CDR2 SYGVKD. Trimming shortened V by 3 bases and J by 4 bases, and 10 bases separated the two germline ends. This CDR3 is CAISDGAGYEQYF. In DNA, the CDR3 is TGTGCCATCAGTGACGGCGCAGGTTACGAGCAGTACTTC.

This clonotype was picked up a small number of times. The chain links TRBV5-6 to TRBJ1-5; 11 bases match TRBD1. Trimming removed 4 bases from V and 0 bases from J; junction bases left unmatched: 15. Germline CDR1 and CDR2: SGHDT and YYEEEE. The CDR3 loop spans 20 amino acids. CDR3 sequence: CASSRTGGLIMAYSNQPQHF. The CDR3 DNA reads TGTGCCAGCAGCAGGACAGGGGGCCTAATAATGGCCTATAGCAATCAGCCCCAGCATTTT.

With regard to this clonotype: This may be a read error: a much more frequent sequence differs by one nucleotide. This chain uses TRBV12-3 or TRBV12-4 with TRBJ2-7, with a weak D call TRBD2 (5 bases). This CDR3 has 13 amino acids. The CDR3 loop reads CASKLVEGYGQYF. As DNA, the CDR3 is TGTGCCAGCAAACTCGTAGAGGGCTACGGGCAGTACTTC.

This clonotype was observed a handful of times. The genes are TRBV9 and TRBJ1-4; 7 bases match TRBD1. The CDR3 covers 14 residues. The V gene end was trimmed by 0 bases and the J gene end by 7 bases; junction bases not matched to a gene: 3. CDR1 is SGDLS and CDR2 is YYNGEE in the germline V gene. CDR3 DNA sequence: TGTGCCAGCAGCGTAGCGGGACAGTTTGAAAAACTGTTTTTT. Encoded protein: CASSVAGQFEKLFF.

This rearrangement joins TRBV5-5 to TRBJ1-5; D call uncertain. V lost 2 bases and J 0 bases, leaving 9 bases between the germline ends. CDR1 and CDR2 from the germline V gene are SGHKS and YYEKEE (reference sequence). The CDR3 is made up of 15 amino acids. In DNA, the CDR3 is TGTGCCAGCAGCTTTTTTGGTAATAGCAATCAGCCCCAGCATTTT. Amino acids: CASSFFGNSNQPQHF.

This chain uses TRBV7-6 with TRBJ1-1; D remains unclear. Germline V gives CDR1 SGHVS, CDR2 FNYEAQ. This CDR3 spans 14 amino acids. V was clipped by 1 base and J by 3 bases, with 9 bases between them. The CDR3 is CASSLGEGYTEAFF. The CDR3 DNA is TGTGCCAGCAGCTTAGGGGAGGGTTACACTGAAGCTTTCTTT.

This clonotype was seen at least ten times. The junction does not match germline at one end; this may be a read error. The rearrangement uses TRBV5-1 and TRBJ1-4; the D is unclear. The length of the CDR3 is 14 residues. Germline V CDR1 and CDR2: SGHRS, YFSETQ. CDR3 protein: CASSLEATNEKLFF. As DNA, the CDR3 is TGTGCCAGCAGCTTAGAAGCGACTAATGAAAAACTGTTTTTT.

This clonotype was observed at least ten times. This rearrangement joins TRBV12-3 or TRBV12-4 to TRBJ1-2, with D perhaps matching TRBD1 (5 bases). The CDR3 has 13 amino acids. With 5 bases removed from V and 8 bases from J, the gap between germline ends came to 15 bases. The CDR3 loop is CASSQGLAGGYTF. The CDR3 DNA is TGTGCCAGCAGTCAGGGCTTGGCGGGGGGCTACACCTTC.

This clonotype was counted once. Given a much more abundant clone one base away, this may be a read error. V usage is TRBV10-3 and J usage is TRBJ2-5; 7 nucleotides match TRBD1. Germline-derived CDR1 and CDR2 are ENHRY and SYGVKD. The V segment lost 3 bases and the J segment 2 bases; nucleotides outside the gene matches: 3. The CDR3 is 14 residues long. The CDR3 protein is CAISERTGQETQYF. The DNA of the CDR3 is TGTGCCATCAGTGAACGGACAGGTCAAGAGACCCAGTACTTC.

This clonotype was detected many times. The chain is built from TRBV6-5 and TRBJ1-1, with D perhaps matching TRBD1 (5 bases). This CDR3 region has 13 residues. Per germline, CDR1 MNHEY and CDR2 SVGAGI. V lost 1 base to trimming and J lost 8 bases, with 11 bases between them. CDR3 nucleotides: TGTGCCAGCAGTTACTTGGAGCGACAGGAAGCTTTCTTT. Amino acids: CASSYLERQEAFF.

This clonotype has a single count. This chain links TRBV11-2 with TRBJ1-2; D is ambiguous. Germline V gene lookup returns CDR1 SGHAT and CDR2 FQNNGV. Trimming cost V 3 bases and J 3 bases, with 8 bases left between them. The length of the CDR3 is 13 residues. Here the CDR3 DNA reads TGTGCCAGCAGCTTGAAGGTCGACTATGGCTACACCTTC. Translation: CASSLKVDYGYTF.

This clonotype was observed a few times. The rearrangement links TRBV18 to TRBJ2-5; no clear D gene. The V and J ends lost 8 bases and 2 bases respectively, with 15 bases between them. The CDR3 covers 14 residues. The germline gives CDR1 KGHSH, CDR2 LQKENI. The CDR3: CASTRTVQQETQYF. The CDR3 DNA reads TGTGCCAGCACTCGGACGGTACAGCAAGAGACCCAGTACTTC.

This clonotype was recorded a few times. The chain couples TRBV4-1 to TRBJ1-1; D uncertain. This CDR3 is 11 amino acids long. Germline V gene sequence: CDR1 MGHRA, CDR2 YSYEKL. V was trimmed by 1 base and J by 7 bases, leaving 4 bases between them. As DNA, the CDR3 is TGCGCCAGCAGCCAAGCGGGTGAAGCTTTCTTT. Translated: CASSQAGEAFF.

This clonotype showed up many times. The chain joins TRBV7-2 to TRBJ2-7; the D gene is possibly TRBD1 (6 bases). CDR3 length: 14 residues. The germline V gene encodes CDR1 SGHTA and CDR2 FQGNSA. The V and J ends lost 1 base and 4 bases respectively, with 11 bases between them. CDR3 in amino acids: CASSLVEGEYEQYF. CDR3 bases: TGTGCCAGCAGCTTAGTTGAGGGGGAGTACGAGCAGTACTTC.

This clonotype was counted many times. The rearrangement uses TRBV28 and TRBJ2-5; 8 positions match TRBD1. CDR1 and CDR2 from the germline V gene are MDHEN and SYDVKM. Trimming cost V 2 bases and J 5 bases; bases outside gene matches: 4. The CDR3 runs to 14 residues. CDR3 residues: CASSLSRQGETQYF. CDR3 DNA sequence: TGTGCCAGCAGTTTAAGTCGACAGGGGGAGACCCAGTACTTC.

CDR3 nucleotide sequence: TGTGCCAGCTCACCTAGGGCAGGGGTGGACATGAACACTGAAGCTTTCTTT. Its protein product is CASSPRAGVDMNTEAFF. This chain uses TRBV18 with TRBJ1-1; possibly TRBD1 for D (6 bases). The CDR3 has 17 amino acids. V was pared by 3 bases and J by 0 bases, with 17 bases between. Germline-derived CDR1 and CDR2 are KGHSH and LQKENI.

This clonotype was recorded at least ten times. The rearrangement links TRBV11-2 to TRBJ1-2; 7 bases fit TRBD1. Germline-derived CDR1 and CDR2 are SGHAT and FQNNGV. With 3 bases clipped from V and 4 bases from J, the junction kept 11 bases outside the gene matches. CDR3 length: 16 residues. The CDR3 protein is CASSFRTGAGGYGYTF. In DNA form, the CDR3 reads TGTGCCAGCAGCTTTCGGACAGGCGCGGGAGGCTATGGCTACACCTTC.

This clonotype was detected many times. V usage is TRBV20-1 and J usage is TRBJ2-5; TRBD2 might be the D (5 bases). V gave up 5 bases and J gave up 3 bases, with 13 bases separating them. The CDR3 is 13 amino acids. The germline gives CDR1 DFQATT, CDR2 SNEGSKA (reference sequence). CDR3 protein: CSALDTGKETQYF. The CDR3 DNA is TGCAGTGCTTTAGACACGGGGAAAGAGACCCAGTACTTC.